This T cell receptor beta chain was sequenced during a study of shared clonotypes between healthy human individuals. TCRdb's copy holds only in-frame clones and misses some; the assay was immunoSEQ multiplex PCR. The sample lists 450,000 or so clones, 60% to 80% occurring once. CDR1 is WSHSY, CDR2 SAAADI, per germline. The CDR3 covers 14 residues. Trimming took off 4 bases at V and 6 bases at J, with 12 bases between the two ends. The chain links TRBV10-2 to TRBJ1-4; a weak D match, TRBD1 (6 bases). The specimen was PBMCs. The source of this sequence is a woman aged 35 to 49 in good health. Some clones in this sample may be carry-over from other donors' samples. CDR3: CASSAAGEDEKLFF. The CDR3 DNA is TGCGCCAGCAGTGCGGCAGGGGAGGATGAAAAACTGTTTTTT.